This T cell receptor beta chain was sequenced for a study of robustness of blood B and T cell sequencing (dated by TCRdb to between 2018 and 2020). With respect to the entire study: The study was designed to determine how much peripheral blood is required to reliably characterize an individual's TCRbeta and IgG repertoires. In each of the roughly eleven independently drawn blood samples, both the TCRbeta and the IgG repertoires were quantified. For technical replicates, two replicate TCRbeta cDNA libraries were prepared from one shared RNA pool that came from a single 10 ml draw.

TCRbeta repertoires were measured from mRNA instead of genomic DNA, an approach that captures expressed receptors. Leukocytes from the buffy coat were collected into Trizol, and RNA was extracted using the Direct-zol RNA MiniPrep Plus kit with no cell sorting. To separate plasma, buffy coat and red blood cells, the EDTA blood tubes were centrifuged right away at 4 degrees C. What the study reported, not specific to this receptor: No improvement in the overlap of rare TCRbeta clonotypes was observed when tubes were pooled, implying that much larger blood volumes would be needed for rare TCRbeta clonotypes to be captured. Of the top 10,000 TCRbeta clonotypes in one technical replicate library, about 95% were also found in the other technical replicate library. Coverage of the top 10,000 TCRbeta clonotypes approached saturation when 3 or 4 tubes (roughly 28-40 ml blood) were combined. Immediate fractionation was required for EDTA tubes, so the use of EDTA tubes in multi-site collections was limited. The TCRbeta rarefaction curves did not fully level off, which suggests either under-sequencing or many low-abundance clonotypes. The 1,000 most abundant TCRbeta clonotypes from the pooled draws were found in every single 10 ml sample. Evidence of cross-contamination, likely resulting from batch processing, was observed in one pair of TCRbeta libraries, and the UMI-sequence pairs shared between the two libraries were removed.

The library came from PCR. For sequencing, an Illumina MiSeq was employed. cDNA was synthesized with SMARTScribe reverse transcriptase and a 5' template-switch oligo that added a universal priming site. The template-switch oligo carried a 12-nucleotide random unique molecular identifier (UMI) that tagged each cDNA molecule. Chain-specific reverse primers targeted TCRbeta transcripts during reverse transcription. Uracil DNA glycosylase treatment was used to remove residual template-switch adapters, and a Qiagen MinElute kit was used to purify the cDNA. For the first PCR, KAPA HiFi HotStart ReadyMix was used for 23 cycles, with amplification split across four 50 ul reactions containing step-out primers. Before further amplification, first-round PCR products were gel-purified. Illumina Nextera adapters were attached in a second PCR of roughly 8 cycles, and the libraries were then purified and pooled. The UMI barcode for each TCRbeta molecule was captured by a 50-nucleotide 5' read. In the paper's pipeline: Reads were grouped by UMI into consensus reads using the MIGEC toolkit. Forward and reverse consensus reads were merged with PEAR to produce final reads. Identical UMI-sequence pairs shared across libraries were treated as cross-sample contamination and removed by a custom decontamination script. V(D)J assignment and CDR3 extraction were performed with MIGMAP, a wrapper around IgBLAST. A TCR clonotype was defined as sharing the same V gene, J gene and CDR3 amino acid sequence, and CDR1 and CDR2 were not sequenced. The public reads were reanalyzed by TCRdb: fastp trimming at Q25, MiXCR alignment, in-frame beta chains only. Rows are unified per CDR3 protein, each entry keeping the most common DNA and genes. The authors' filters were not applied to this entry. This sample holds about 1,600 distinct CDR3 sequences; 49% were observed only once. 38% of the sample lies in the top ten.

Worth noting for this clonotype: The target of this receptor is not known. No base quality information exists; no much larger clone differs at one position.

Reading from cysteine to phenylalanine, the CDR3 counts 17 amino acids. The entry retains the CDR3 DNA only, 51 bases that are in frame from base 1. Trimming costs V 2 bases and J 3 bases, and their ends lie 17 bases apart. CDR1 is given as SGHTS and CDR2 as YDEGEE, both from the germline V gene. The source of this sequence is a human donor in good health. The sample taken for sequencing was peripheral blood. Rearrangement joined TRBV5-8 to TRBJ2-2; a confident D gene designation cannot be given. The CDR3 region has the sequence CASSLGWTPADTGELFF. The base sequence is TGTGCCAGCAGCTTAGGGTGGACCCCTGCGGACACCGGGGAGCTGTTTTTT.